These 25 T cell receptor beta chains were all obtained from the same sample, sequenced in a study of cytomegalovirus exposure and HLA in healthy donors. It was with 60 Vbeta and 13 Jbeta primers that the PCR ran. Profiled with immunoSEQ multiplex PCR; TCRdb holds only in-frame clones, not every one. The top ten clones hold about 1.7% of a sample with around 130,000 clones, 60% to 85% of them seen once. The material sequenced was PBMCs. Receptors were obtained from a woman in her 40s in good health and CMV-seronegative.

The chain is built from TRBV28 and TRBJ1-2; D perhaps matches TRBD1 (6 bases). Trimming shortened V by 8 bases and J by 6 bases, and 19 bases separated the two germline ends. This CDR3 spans 14 amino acids. CDR1 and CDR2 (germline): MDHEN, SYDVKM. The CDR3 DNA is TGTGCCAGCCTGAAGCCAGCGGGGGCTAATGGCTACACCTTC. This codes for CASLKPAGANGYTF.

This clone was seen once. The chain carries TRBV14 and TRBJ2-5; 9 bases are a match to TRBD2. The CDR3 runs to 17 residues. Per the germline V gene, CDR1 is SGHDN and CDR2 is FVKESK. The V gene end was trimmed by 4 bases and the J gene end by 5 bases; junction bases not matched to a gene: 14. The chain's CDR3 is CASSPLTWRGGTETQYF. For the CDR3, the DNA is TGTGCCAGCAGCCCCCTCACATGGCGGGGGGGTACCGAGACCCAGTACTTC.

The chain is built from TRBV27 and TRBJ2-2; 8 positions agree with TRBD1. CDR3 length: 16 residues. With V trimmed by 3 bases and J by 5 bases, 8 bases remained unmatched. Per the germline V gene, CDR1 is MNHEY and CDR2 is SMNVEV (reference sequence). CDR3 bases: TGTGCCAGCAGTTTTAGCCCCACAGGGGGAACCGGGGAGCTGTTTTTT. This sequence encodes CASSFSPTGGTGELFF.

CDR3 nucleotides: TGCGCCAGCAGCTGGGGGGACAGGTGGCCTGAAGCTTTCTTT. This codes for CASSWGDRWPEAFF. The chain is built from TRBV5-1 and TRBJ1-1, with 8 positions matching TRBD1. The ends lost 3 bases at V and 6 bases at J; junction bases unmatched: 7. Germline V CDR1 and CDR2: SGHRS, YFSETQ. This CDR3 is built from 14 residues. The variable domain in full, with the rest retrieved from reference TRBV5-1 and TRBJ1-1, is KAGVTQTPRYLIKTRGQQVTLSCSPISGHRSVSWYQQTPGQGLQFLFEYFSETQRNKGNFPGRFSGRQFSNSRSEMNVSTLELGDSALYLCASSWGDRWPEAFFGQGTRLTVV.

The rearrangement joins TRBV6-1 to TRBJ2-1; D call uncertain. The V end was cut by 3 bases, the J end by 4 bases, with 16 bases between. CDR3 size: 16 residues. The germline V gene has CDR1 MNHNS and CDR2 SASEGT. The CDR3 spells CASSDLSGREYNEQFF. The CDR3 DNA is TGTGCCAGCAGTGATTTATCTGGGCGAGAATACAATGAGCAGTTCTTC.

The chain links TRBV19 to TRBJ2-7; D gene unclear. Germline V CDR1 and CDR2: LNHDA, SQIVND (reference sequence). Trimming stripped 5 bases from V and 4 bases from J, with 15 bases between. CDR3 length equals 14 residues. The CDR3 sequence: CASSDHSLPYEQYF. As DNA, the CDR3 is TGTGCCAGTAGTGACCACAGCCTACCTTACGAGCAGTACTTC.

The V gene is TRBV18, the J gene TRBJ1-2, with TRBD1 identical over 7 bases. V lost 1 base to trimming and J lost 6 bases; unmatched junction nucleotides: 14. This CDR3 spans 17 amino acids. CDR1 and CDR2 from the germline V gene are KGHSH and LQKENI. The DNA for the CDR3 is TGTGCCAGCTCACCACGTCCTGACAGGGTAAAGGATCATGGCTACACCTTC. It yields the protein CASSPRPDRVKDHGYTF.

This clone was picked up one time. This chain joins TRBV11-1 and TRBJ1-2, with 8 positions matching TRBD1. The CDR3 extends over 13 amino acids. Germline trimming cut 4 bases from V and 6 bases from J; bases unmatched to any gene: 4. Per germline, CDR1 SGHAT and CDR2 FQDESV (reference sequence). The DNA of the CDR3 is TGTGCCAGCAGCTCGCCGACAGGGGATGGCTACACCTTC. Amino acid sequence: CASSSPTGDGYTF. Filled out from reference TRBV11-1 and TRBJ1-2, the complete variable domain reads EAEVAQSPRYKITEKSQAVAFWCDPISGHATLYWYRQILGQGPELLVQFQDESVVDDSQLPKDRFSAERLKGVDSTLKIQPAELGDSAMYLCASSSPTGDGYTFGSGTRLTVV.

In DNA form, the CDR3 reads TGCGCCAGCAGCTTGGAGTACAACGCCTACGAGCAGTACTTC. Translating gives CASSLEYNAYEQYF. This chain connects TRBV5-1 to TRBJ2-7; D ambiguous. CDR3 length: 14 amino acids. CDR1 and CDR2 (germline): SGHRS, YFSETQ. The V end lost 0 bases, the J end lost 2 bases, and 9 bases lay between the germline ends. The full variable domain, completed using reference TRBV5-1 and TRBJ2-7, is KAGVTQTPRYLIKTRGQQVTLSCSPISGHRSVSWYQQTPGQGLQFLFEYFSETQRNKGNFPGRFSGRQFSNSRSEMNVSTLELGDSALYLCASSLEYNAYEQYFGPGTRLTVT.

The chain employs TRBV19 and TRBJ2-7; D is unclear. V gave up 1 base and J gave up 0 bases, with 10 bases separating them. The CDR3 contains 15 residues. Germline V CDR1 and CDR2: LNHDA, SQIVND (reference sequence). The CDR3 loop reads CASSIVGSFSYEQYF. The DNA for the CDR3 is TGTGCCAGTAGTATAGTGGGTAGCTTCTCCTACGAGCAGTACTTC.

The chain carries TRBV6-1 and TRBJ2-3; perhaps TRBD2 as D (5 bases). V lost 8 bases to trimming and J lost 2 bases, with 11 bases between them. The germline CDR1 and CDR2 sequences are MNHNS and SASEGT. This CDR3 is 13 amino acids long. The CDR3 DNA sequence: TGTGCCAGCTCGAGGGAAAACACAGATACGCAGTATTTT. Translated, it gives CASSRENTDTQYF.

The V call is TRBV15, the J call TRBJ1-1; D unresolved. Germline V lookup: CDR1 LNHNV, CDR2 YYDKDF (reference sequence). This CDR3 comprises 17 residues. The V gene lost 0 bases and the J gene lost 1 base, with 15 bases spanning the gap. CDR3 region: CATSRDTALTGNTEAFF. In DNA form, the CDR3 reads TGTGCCACCAGCAGAGATACTGCACTAACTGGGAACACTGAAGCTTTCTTT.

The rearrangement uses TRBV7-3 and TRBJ1-6; D uncertain. The ends were cut back, 1 base at V and 7 bases at J, with 8 bases in the middle. Germline V gene lookup returns CDR1 SGHTA and CDR2 FQGTGA. The CDR3 consists of 14 residues. The CDR3 DNA reads as TGTGCCAGCAGCTTAAGGTCAGAAAATTCACCCCTCCACTTT. Protein: CASSLRSENSPLHF.

The V and J genes are TRBV19 and TRBJ1-4; no clear D gene. Germline CDR1 LNHDA, CDR2 SQIVND (reference sequence). Trimming left V 3 bases short and J 7 bases short, with 12 bases between. CDR3 size: 14 residues. The CDR3 is CASSITGLGEKLFF. The CDR3 DNA reads TGTGCCAGTAGTATTACGGGGTTGGGTGAAAAACTGTTTTTT.

The CDR3 nucleotides read TGTGCCAGCAGTCCGTTTCTAGCGGGAGGTGAGCAGTTCTTC. Its protein product is CASSPFLAGGEQFF. The rearrangement links TRBV27 to TRBJ2-1; 11 positions match TRBD2. V was pared by 5 bases and J by 9 bases, with 6 bases of the junction left unmatched. This CDR3 comprises 14 residues. The germline V gene encodes CDR1 MNHEY and CDR2 SMNVEV (reference sequence).

This sequence joins TRBV27 and TRBJ2-1, with D maybe TRBD1 (6 bases). The ends were cut back, 11 bases at V and 4 bases at J, with 21 bases in the middle. Germline values: CDR1 MNHEY, CDR2 SMNVEV (reference sequence). This CDR3 is 15 amino acids long. The CDR3 sequence: CAGTPGAGAYNEQFF. The DNA of the CDR3 is TGTGCCGGCACCCCCGGGGCAGGGGCATACAATGAGCAGTTCTTC.

J is TRBJ1-3 and V is TRBV19; TRBD1 is a possible D gene (6 bases). The CDR3 has 14 amino acids. CDR1 and CDR2 (germline): LNHDA, SQIVND (reference sequence). Trimming took 8 bases from V and 1 from J, leaving 12 bases between them. CDR3 region: CASFTGLSGNTIYF. CDR3 sequence (DNA): TGTGCCAGTTTCACAGGGCTGTCTGGAAACACCATATATTTT.

The chain uses TRBV9 and TRBJ1-2, with D perhaps TRBD1 (5 bases). Trimming removed 0 bases at V and 3 bases at J, with 9 bases between. Germline V CDR1 and CDR2: SGDLS, YYNGEE. The CDR3 has 14 amino acids. In DNA, the CDR3 is TGTGCCAGCAGCGTAGCGGCGGGGGACTATGGCTACACCTTC. It yields the protein CASSVAAGDYGYTF.

The CDR3 nucleotides read TGTGCCAGCAGTGCCAACCTACAGGGGGGAGGAACGAGTGAGCAGTTCTTC. Translating gives CASSANLQGGGTSEQFF. The chain is built from TRBV9 and TRBJ2-1; TRBD1 aligns across 8 bases. This CDR3 has 17 residues. Germline CDR1 reads SGDLS; CDR2 reads YYNGEE. V dropped 5 bases and J dropped 9; count of bases not matched to a gene: 19.

Only one count was recorded for this clone. V is TRBV5-4 and J is TRBJ2-5; TRBD1 matches 7 bases. Unmatched junction bases numbered 14, after V lost 7 bases and J lost 2 bases. From germline, CDR1 is SGHNT and CDR2 YYREEE (reference sequence). This CDR3 has 16 amino acids. CDR3 in DNA: TGTGCCAGCCGCCCAGGGGGACAGACGTATCAAGAGACCCAGTACTTC. Encoded protein: CASRPGGQTYQETQYF.

DNA of the CDR3: TGTGCCAGCAGCCCTTCGACAGGGCCGGGCGGGGAGCTGTTTTTT. This encodes CASSPSTGPGGELFF. This chain joins TRBV11-3 and TRBJ2-2; 7 bases fit TRBD1. The CDR3 is made up of 15 amino acids. The V and J ends lost 5 bases and 7 bases, in that order; junction bases with no gene match: 10. Germline V lookup: CDR1 SGHNT, CDR2 YENEEA.

CDR3 residues: CASSLAASGTGGEDTEAFF. The CDR3 DNA sequence: TGTGCCAGCAGCTTAGCCGCATCCGGGACAGGGGGCGAGGACACTGAAGCTTTCTTT. The chain uses TRBV7-6 and TRBJ1-1, with TRBD1 matching over 12 bases. CDR3 length equals 19 residues. Per the germline V gene, CDR1 is SGHVS and CDR2 is FNYEAQ. V was clipped by 0 bases and J by 3 bases; unmatched bases: 11.

This clone was observed a handful of times. The rearrangement links TRBV30 to TRBJ2-5, with D uncertain. CDR3 length: 13 residues. Deletions cut 4 bases from V and 0 bases from J, with 9 bases between. Germline V CDR1 and CDR2: GTSNPN, SVGIG (reference sequence). This CDR3 is CAWTRPYQETQYF. The CDR3 region has the DNA TGTGCCTGGACGAGGCCCTACCAAGAGACCCAGTACTTC.

V gene TRBV4-1 combines with J gene TRBJ1-5, with D unresolved. Trimming took 3 bases from V and 0 from J, leaving 9 bases between them. This CDR3 is built from 15 residues. Germline loops: CDR1 MGHRA, CDR2 YSYEKL. In nucleotides, the CDR3 is TGCGCCAGCAGCCAGGGAGACGGTAGCAATCAGCCCCAGCATTTT. Translating it yields CASSQGDGSNQPQHF.

The chain is built from TRBV29-1 and TRBJ2-1; 8 bases are a match to TRBD1. V trimming: 7 bases; J trimming: 0 bases; junction bases outside the gene matches: 5. The V gene's germline CDR1 is SQVTM and CDR2 ANQGSEA. The CDR3 is 14 residues long. DNA for the CDR3: TGCAGCGCCACGGACAGGGTCTCCTACAATGAGCAGTTCTTC. Its protein product is CSATDRVSYNEQFF.